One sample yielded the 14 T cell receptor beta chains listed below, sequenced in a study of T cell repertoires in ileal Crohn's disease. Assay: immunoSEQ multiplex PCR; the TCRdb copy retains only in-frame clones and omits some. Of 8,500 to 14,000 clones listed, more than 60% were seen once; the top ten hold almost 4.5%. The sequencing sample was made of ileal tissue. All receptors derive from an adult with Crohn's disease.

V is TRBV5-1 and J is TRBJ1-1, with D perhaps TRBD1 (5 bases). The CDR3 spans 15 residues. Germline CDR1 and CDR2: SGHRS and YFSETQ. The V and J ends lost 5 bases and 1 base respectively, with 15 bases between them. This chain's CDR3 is CASRMGGRKNTEAFF. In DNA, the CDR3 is TGCGCCAGCAGAATGGGGGGAAGGAAGAACACTGAAGCTTTCTTT.

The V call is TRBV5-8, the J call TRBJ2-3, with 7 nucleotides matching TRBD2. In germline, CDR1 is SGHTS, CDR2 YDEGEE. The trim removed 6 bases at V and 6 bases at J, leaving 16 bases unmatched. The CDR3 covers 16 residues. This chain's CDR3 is CASNERISGPFDTQYF. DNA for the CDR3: TGTGCCAGCAACGAGAGGATTAGCGGGCCGTTTGATACGCAGTATTTT.

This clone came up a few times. The CDR3 DNA sequence: TGTGCCAGCAGCGTAGTAGAGACCCAGGGGACTGAAGCTTTCTTT. Its translation is CASSVVETQGTEAFF. V is TRBV9 and J is TRBJ1-1; possibly TRBD1 for D (6 bases). Trimming took 0 bases from V and 5 from J, leaving 14 bases between them. Germline V gene data show CDR1 as SGDLS and CDR2 as YYNGEE. The CDR3 extends over 15 amino acids.

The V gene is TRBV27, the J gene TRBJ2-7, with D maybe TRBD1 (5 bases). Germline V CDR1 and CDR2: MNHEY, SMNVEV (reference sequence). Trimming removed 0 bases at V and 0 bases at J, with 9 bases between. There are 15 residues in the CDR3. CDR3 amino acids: CASSLSQGLSYEQYF. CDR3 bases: TGTGCCAGCAGTTTATCGCAGGGCCTCTCCTACGAGCAGTACTTC.

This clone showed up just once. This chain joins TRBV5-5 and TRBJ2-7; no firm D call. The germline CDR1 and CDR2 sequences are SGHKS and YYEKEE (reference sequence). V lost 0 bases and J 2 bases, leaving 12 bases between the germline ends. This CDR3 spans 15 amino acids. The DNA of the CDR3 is TGTGCCAGCAGCTTGGCAGGCACAGCAACCTACGAGCAGTACTTC. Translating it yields CASSLAGTATYEQYF.

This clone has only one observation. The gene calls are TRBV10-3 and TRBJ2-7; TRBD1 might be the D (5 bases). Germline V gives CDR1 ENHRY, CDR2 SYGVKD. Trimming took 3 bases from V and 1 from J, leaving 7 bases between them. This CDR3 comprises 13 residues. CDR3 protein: CAISDGASYEQYF. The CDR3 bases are TGTGCCATCAGTGATGGGGCTTCCTACGAGCAGTACTTC.

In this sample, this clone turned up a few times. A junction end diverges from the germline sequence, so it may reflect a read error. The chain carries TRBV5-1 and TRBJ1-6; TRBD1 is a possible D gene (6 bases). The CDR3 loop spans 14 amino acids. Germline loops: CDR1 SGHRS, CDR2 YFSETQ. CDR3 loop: CASTLGRGNSPLHF. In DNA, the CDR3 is TGCGCCAGCACCTTGGGCAGGGGAAATTCACCCCTCCACTTT.

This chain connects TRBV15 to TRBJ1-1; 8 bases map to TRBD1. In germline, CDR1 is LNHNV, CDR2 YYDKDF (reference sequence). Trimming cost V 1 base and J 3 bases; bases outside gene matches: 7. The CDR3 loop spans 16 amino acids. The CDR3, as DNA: TGTGCCACCAGCAGAGGACGGACAGGGCGCGACACTGAAGCTTTCTTT. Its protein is CATSRGRTGRDTEAFF.

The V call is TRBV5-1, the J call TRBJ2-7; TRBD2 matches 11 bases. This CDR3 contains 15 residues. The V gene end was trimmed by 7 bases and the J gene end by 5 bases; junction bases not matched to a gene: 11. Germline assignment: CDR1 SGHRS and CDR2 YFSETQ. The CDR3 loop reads CASGDNSGGADEQYF. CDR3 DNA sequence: TGCGCCAGCGGAGACAATAGCGGGGGGGCGGACGAGCAGTACTTC.

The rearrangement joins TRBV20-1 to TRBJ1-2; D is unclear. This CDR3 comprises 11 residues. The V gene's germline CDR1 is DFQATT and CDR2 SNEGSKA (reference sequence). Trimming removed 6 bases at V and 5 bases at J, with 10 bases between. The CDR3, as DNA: TGCAGTGCCGTTCAGGATTATGGCTACACCTTC. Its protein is CSAVQDYGYTF.

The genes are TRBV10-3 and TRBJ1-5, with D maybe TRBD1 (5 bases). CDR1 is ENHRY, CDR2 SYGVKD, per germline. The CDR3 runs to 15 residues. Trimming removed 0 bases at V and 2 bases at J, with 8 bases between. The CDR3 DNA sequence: TGTGCCATCAGTGAGTCGCGGGGGGGCAATCAGCCCCAGCATTTT. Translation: CAISESRGGNQPQHF.

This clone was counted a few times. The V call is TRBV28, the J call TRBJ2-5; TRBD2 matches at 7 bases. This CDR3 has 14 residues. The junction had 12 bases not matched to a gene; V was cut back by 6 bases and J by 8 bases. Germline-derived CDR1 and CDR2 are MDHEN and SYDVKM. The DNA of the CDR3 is TGTGCCAGCAGGACAGCGGGGCAAACGTACACCCAGTACTTC. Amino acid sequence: CASRTAGQTYTQYF.

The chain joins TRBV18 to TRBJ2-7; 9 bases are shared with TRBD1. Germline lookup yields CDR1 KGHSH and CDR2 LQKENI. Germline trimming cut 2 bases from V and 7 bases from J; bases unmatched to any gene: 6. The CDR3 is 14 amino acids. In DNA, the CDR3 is TGTGCCAGCTCACCAGCGACAGGGGGAGGGGAGCAGTACTTC. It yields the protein CASSPATGGGEQYF.

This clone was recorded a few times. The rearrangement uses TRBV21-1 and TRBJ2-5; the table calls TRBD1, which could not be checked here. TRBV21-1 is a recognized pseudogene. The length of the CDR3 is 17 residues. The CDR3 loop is CASSKARPGQGSETQYF. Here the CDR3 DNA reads TGTGCCAGCAGCAAAGCGCGCCCGGGACAGGGTAGCGAGACCCAGTACTTC.